These 6 T cell receptor beta chains were sequenced from one sample in a study of blood T cell repertoires in COVID-19. Sequenced by immunoSEQ multiplex PCR; TCRdb stores in-frame clones only, minus some. The sample lists about 160,000 clones, 90% to 95% seen once, with roughly 4.4% in the top ten. Material for sequencing was peripheral blood. All receptors come from a woman in her fifties or sixties with acute or convalescent COVID-19.

This chain joins TRBV5-6 and TRBJ1-1, with 7 bases matching TRBD1. The CDR3 runs 15 residues. Germline-derived CDR1 and CDR2 are SGHDT and YYEEEE. V trimming: 0 bases; J trimming: 8 bases; junction bases outside the gene matches: 10. DNA for the CDR3: TGTGCCAGCAGCTTGGGACAGGGAATGAACCCAGAAGCTTTCTTT. Amino acid sequence: CASSLGQGMNPEAFF.

This clone was seen only a few times. DNA for the CDR3: TGTGCCAGCAAGGGACAGTTAGACACCGGGGAGCTGTTTTTT. Protein: CASKGQLDTGELFF. J is TRBJ2-2 and V is TRBV2; TRBD1 matches at 7 bases. J lost 3 bases, V lost 7 bases, and 5 bases had no gene match. The CDR3 consists of 14 residues. CDR1 and CDR2 from the germline V gene are SNHLY and FYNNEI.

This sequence joins TRBV2 and TRBJ2-3, with TRBD1 identical over 9 bases. Germline lookup yields CDR1 SNHLY and CDR2 FYNNEI. The CDR3 length is 14 residues. Trimming cost V 5 bases and J 5 bases; bases outside gene matches: 5. The CDR3 region is CASSNRGRGDTQYF. The CDR3 DNA reads TGTGCCAGCAGTAACAGGGGGCGCGGAGATACGCAGTATTTT. Full variable domain (rest looked up from reference TRBV2 and TRBJ2-3): EPEVTQTPSHQVTQMGQEVILRCVPISNHLYFYWYRQILGQKVEFLVSFYNNEISEKSEIFDDQFSVERPDGSNFTLKIRSTKLEDSAMYFCASSNRGRGDTQYFGPGTRLTVL.

The rearrangement joins TRBV5-6 to TRBJ2-7; 7 nucleotides match TRBD1. From germline, CDR1 is SGHDT and CDR2 YYEEEE. The CDR3 has 14 amino acids. V trimming: 7 bases; J trimming: 3 bases; junction bases outside the gene matches: 10. The CDR3 DNA is TGTGCCAGCCACCCGGGACAGCGAAACTACGAGCAGTACTTC. Translated: CASHPGQRNYEQYF.

The chain has TRBV29-1 and TRBJ1-1; D is uncertain. Germline CDR1 is SQVTM and CDR2 is ANQGSEA. The CDR3 extends over 12 amino acids. V lost 6 bases, J lost 0 bases, and 8 bases lay in between. The CDR3 DNA reads TGCAGCGTGGCACCGATGAACACTGAAGCTTTCTTT. It codes for CSVAPMNTEAFF.

CDR3 loop: CASSESSTLNTEAFF. In DNA form, the CDR3 reads TGCGCCAGCAGTGAGTCAAGCACCTTGAACACTGAAGCTTTCTTT. This chain joins TRBV10-1 and TRBJ1-1; D is undetermined. Trimming removed 0 bases from V and 0 bases from J, with 8 bases in between. Looked up from germline, CDR1 is WNHNN and CDR2 is SYGVQD (reference sequence). The CDR3 extends over 15 amino acids.